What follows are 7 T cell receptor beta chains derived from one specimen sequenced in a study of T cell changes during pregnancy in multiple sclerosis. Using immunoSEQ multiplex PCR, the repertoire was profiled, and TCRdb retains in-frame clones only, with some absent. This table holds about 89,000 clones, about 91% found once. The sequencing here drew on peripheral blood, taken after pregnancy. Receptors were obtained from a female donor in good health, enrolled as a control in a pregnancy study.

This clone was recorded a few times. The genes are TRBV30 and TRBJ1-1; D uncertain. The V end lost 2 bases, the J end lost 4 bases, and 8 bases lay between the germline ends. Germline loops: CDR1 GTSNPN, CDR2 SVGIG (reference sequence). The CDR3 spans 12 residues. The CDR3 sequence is CAWSPPLTEAFF. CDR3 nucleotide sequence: TGTGCCTGGAGTCCCCCTCTCACTGAAGCTTTCTTT.

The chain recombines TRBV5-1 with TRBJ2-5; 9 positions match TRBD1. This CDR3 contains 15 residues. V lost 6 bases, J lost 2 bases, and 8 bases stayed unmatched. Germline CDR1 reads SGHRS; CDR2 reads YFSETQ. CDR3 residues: CASNPQGAIQETQYF. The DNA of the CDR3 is TGCGCCAGCAATCCACAGGGGGCCATACAAGAGACCCAGTACTTC.

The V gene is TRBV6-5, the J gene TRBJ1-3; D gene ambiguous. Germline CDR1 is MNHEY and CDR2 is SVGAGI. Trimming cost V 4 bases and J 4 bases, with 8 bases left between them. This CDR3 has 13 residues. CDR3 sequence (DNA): TGTGCCAGCAGTTTTTCACAAGGAAACACCATATATTTT. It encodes CASSFSQGNTIYF.

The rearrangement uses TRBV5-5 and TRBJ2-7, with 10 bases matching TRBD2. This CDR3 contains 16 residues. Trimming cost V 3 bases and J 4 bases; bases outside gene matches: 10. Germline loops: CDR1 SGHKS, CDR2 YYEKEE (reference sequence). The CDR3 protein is CASSSGLAESLYEQYF. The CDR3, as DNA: TGTGCCAGCAGCTCCGGACTAGCGGAATCCCTGTACGAGCAGTACTTC.

The CDR3 DNA sequence: TGTGCCAGCTTGGGGCAGGGGGCCAACTATGGCTACACCTTC. The encoded protein is CASLGQGANYGYTF. V is TRBV7-9 and J is TRBJ1-2, with TRBD1 matching over 8 bases. This CDR3 has 14 amino acids. Germline V gene sequence: CDR1 SEHNR, CDR2 FQNEAQ (reference sequence). The V and J ends lost 8 bases and 2 bases, in that order; junction bases with no gene match: 7. The whole variable domain, remainder taken from reference TRBV7-9 and TRBJ1-2, is DTGVSQNPRHKITKRGQNVTFRCDPISEHNRLYWYRQTLGQGPEFLTYFQNEAQLEKSRLLSDRFSAERPKGSFSTLEIQRTEQGDSAMYLCASLGQGANYGYTFGSGTRLTVV.

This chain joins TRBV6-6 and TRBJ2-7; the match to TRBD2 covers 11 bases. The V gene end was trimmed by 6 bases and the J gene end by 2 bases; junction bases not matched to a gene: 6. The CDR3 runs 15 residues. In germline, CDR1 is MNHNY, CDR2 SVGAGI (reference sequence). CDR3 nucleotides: TGTGCCAGCAGGCCGGGACTAGCGGTAACCTACGAGCAGTACTTC. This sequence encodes CASRPGLAVTYEQYF.

CDR3 loop: CASSPLAGLGGRTGELFF. CDR3 DNA: TGTGCCAGCAGCCCTCTAGCGGGTCTAGGGGGGCGCACCGGGGAGCTGTTTTTT. The gene calls are TRBV11-2 and TRBJ2-2, with 8 bases matching TRBD2. V was pared by 5 bases and J by 4 bases, with 15 bases of the junction left unmatched. CDR3 length equals 18 residues. Germline V gene sequence: CDR1 SGHAT, CDR2 FQNNGV.